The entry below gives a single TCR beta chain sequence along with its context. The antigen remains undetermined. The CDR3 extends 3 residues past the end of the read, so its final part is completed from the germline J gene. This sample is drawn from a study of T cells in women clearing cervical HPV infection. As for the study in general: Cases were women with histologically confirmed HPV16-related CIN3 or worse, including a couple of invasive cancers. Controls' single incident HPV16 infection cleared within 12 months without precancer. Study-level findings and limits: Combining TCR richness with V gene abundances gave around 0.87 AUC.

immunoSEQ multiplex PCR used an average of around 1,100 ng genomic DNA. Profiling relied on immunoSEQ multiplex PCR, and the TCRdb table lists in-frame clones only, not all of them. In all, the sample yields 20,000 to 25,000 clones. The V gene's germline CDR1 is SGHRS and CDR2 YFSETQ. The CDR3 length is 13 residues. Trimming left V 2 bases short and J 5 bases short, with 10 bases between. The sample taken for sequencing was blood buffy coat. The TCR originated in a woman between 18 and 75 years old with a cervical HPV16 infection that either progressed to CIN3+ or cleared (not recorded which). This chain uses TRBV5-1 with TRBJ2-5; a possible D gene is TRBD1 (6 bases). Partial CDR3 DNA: TGCGCCAGCAGCTTCAGGGGTTCTGAGACC. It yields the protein CASSFRGSET. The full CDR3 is CASSFRGSETQYF.